One sample yielded the 21 T cell receptor beta chains listed below, sequenced in a study of spatial heterogeneity in lung cancer. TCRdb re-called the 5' RACE reads with MiXCR, one entry per CDR3 protein. The data hold some 120,000 distinct CDR3 sequences, with about 12% observed a single time. Stated time point: blood at routine non-recurrence follow-up after resection. Tumor, nontumor lung or frozen PBMC supplied whole RNA, sequenced without sorting. Specimen: PBMCs, collected at follow-up. The receptors stem from a male donor with early-stage non-small cell lung cancer.

In its sample, this clonotype was seen many times. The chain uses TRBV20-1 and TRBJ2-7; D might be TRBD1 (6 bases). Germline assignment: CDR1 DFQATT and CDR2 SNEGSKA (reference sequence). There are 15 residues in the CDR3. Trimming removed 6 bases from V and 1 base from J, with 19 bases in between. Written as DNA, the CDR3 is TGCAGTGCCACCTCTGATCGACAGGTTTCCTACGAGCAGTACTTC. It codes for CSATSDRQVSYEQYF.

The V and J genes are TRBV16 and TRBJ1-6; the D gene is possibly TRBD1 (5 bases). Germline CDR1 KGHSY, CDR2 FQNENV. V lost 4 bases to trimming and J lost 4 bases, with 23 bases between them. CDR3 length: 19 residues. This CDR3 reads CASSLLPNPSRAYNSPLHF. The CDR3, as DNA: TGTGCCAGCAGCCTCTTACCCAATCCATCCAGGGCTTATAATTCACCCCTCCACTTT.

V gene TRBV20-1 combines with J gene TRBJ2-3; 7 positions agree with TRBD2. CDR3 length: 14 residues. In germline, CDR1 is DFQATT, CDR2 SNEGSKA (reference sequence). In DNA form, the CDR3 reads TGCAGAGGATCGAGCGGGGAGGGCACAGATACGCAGTATTTT. This gives the protein CRGSSGEGTDTQYF.

This clonotype occurred many times. The chain couples TRBV6-4 to TRBJ2-1, with unresolved D. Germline CDR1 and CDR2: MRHNA and SNTAGT. The CDR3 totals 9 residues. Here the CDR3 DNA reads TGTTCGGCCTACAATGAGCAGTTCTTC. It yields the protein CSAYNEQFF.

This chain links TRBV7-3 with TRBJ2-5; no reliable D call. The CDR3 contains 15 residues. CDR1 is SGHTA and CDR2 is FQGTGA in the germline V gene. The V end lost 2 bases, the J end lost 5 bases, and 15 bases lay between the germline ends. The CDR3 reads CASSLLPDPWETQYF. The DNA of the CDR3 is TGTGCCAGCAGCTTACTTCCGGACCCATGGGAGACCCAGTACTTC.

This clonotype has only a few counts. This chain connects TRBV10-3 to TRBJ2-3; TRBD1 matches 9 bases. The CDR3 spans 13 residues. Germline values: CDR1 ENHRY, CDR2 SYGVKD. J was trimmed by 3 bases and V by 11 bases; bases with no gene match: 6. The CDR3 sequence: CAGRDRETDTQYF. CDR3 DNA: TGTGCCGGTCGGGACAGGGAAACAGATACGCAGTATTTT.

The chain is built from TRBV15 and TRBJ2-7; D is possibly TRBD1 (6 bases). The CDR3 has 15 residues. Germline V gene sequence: CDR1 LNHNV, CDR2 YYDKDF (reference sequence). V was shortened by 0 bases and J by 4 bases, with 13 bases between the two germline ends. CDR3: CATSRDPSRGYEQYF. Written as DNA, the CDR3 is TGTGCCACCAGCAGAGACCCCTCCAGGGGATACGAGCAGTACTTC.

In this sample, this clonotype turned up many times. The chain couples TRBV7-2 to TRBJ1-1, with 7 bases matching TRBD1. The junction had 1 base not matched to a gene; V was cut back by 2 bases and J by 1 base. CDR3 length equals 14 residues. Germline values: CDR1 SGHTA, CDR2 FQGNSA. The CDR3 loop reads CASSLRQGNTEAFF. The CDR3 nucleotides are TGTGCCAGCAGCTTACGACAGGGGAACACTGAAGCTTTCTTT. The full variable domain, in which reference TRBV7-2 and TRBJ1-1 provide the parts outside the CDR3, is GAGVSQSPSNKVTEKGKDVELRCDPISGHTALYWYRQSLGQGLEFLIYFQGNSAPDKSGLPSDRFSAERTGGSVSTLTIQRTQQEDSAVYLCASSLRQGNTEAFFGQGTRLTVV.

The chain employs TRBV10-3 and TRBJ1-2; D possibly corresponds to TRBD1 (6 bases). V lost 3 bases and J 8 bases, leaving 25 bases between the germline ends. CDR1 and CDR2 (germline): ENHRY, SYGVKD. This CDR3 has 17 residues. The chain's CDR3 is CAISDTAGTRDPGGYTF. The CDR3 nucleotides read TGTGCCATCAGTGATACCGCCGGGACAAGGGATCCGGGGGGCTACACCTTC.

This clonotype was counted only a few times. The J gene is TRBJ2-2, the V gene TRBV5-1; D gene ambiguous. Trimming took off 0 bases at V and 0 bases at J, with 9 bases between the two ends. Per the germline V gene, CDR1 is SGHRS and CDR2 is YFSETQ. This CDR3 spans 16 amino acids. The CDR3 region has the DNA TGCGCCAGCAGCTTGGAAGGCTGGACGAACACCGGGGAGCTGTTTTTT. Translated, it gives CASSLEGWTNTGELFF. Together with reference TRBV5-1 and TRBJ2-2, the CDR3 gives the full variable domain: KAGVTQTPRYLIKTRGQQVTLSCSPISGHRSVSWYQQTPGQGLQFLFEYFSETQRNKGNFPGRFSGRQFSNSRSEMNVSTLELGDSALYLCASSLEGWTNTGELFFGEGSRLTVL.

This clonotype was seen only a few times. The chain uses TRBV5-1 and TRBJ1-6, with D unresolved. The germline CDR1 and CDR2 sequences are SGHRS and YFSETQ. This CDR3 has 14 amino acids. Trimming shortened V by 0 bases and J by 9 bases, and 10 bases separated the two germline ends. CDR3 amino acids: CASSLDYDGSPLHF. The CDR3 nucleotides read TGCGCCAGCAGCTTGGACTATGATGGTTCACCCCTCCACTTT.

V is TRBV20-1 and J is TRBJ2-6; 10 nucleotides align to TRBD2. The V and J ends lost 6 bases and 0 bases, in that order; junction bases with no gene match: 5. This CDR3 has 16 residues. Per germline, CDR1 DFQATT and CDR2 SNEGSKA (reference sequence). The CDR3 spells CSAPLAGSSGANVLTF. The CDR3 DNA reads TGCAGTGCGCCACTAGCGGGGAGCTCTGGGGCCAACGTCCTGACTTTC.

Many counts were recorded for this clonotype. J is TRBJ2-2 and V is TRBV20-1; D perhaps matches TRBD2 (6 bases). The germline V and J ends were trimmed by 5 bases and 5 bases, with 9 bases remaining between them. CDR1 is DFQATT and CDR2 is SNEGSKA in the germline V gene (reference sequence). The CDR3 runs to 12 residues. The DNA of the CDR3 is TGCAGTGCTCTGGCGGGGACCGGGGAGCTGTTTTTT. It is translated as CSALAGTGELFF.

In this sample, this clonotype turned up many times. The chain combines TRBV28 with TRBJ1-6; D is undetermined. Deletions cut 10 bases from V and 5 bases from J, with 15 bases between. CDR1 and CDR2 from the germline V gene are MDHEN and SYDVKM. The CDR3 consists of 14 residues. CDR3 DNA: TGTGCCACCCGACGGTGGGCTAATAATTCACCCCTCCACTTT. Protein sequence: CATRRWANNSPLHF.

The chain joins TRBV6-6 to TRBJ2-3; 11 bases agree with TRBD2. Germline V lookup: CDR1 MNHNY, CDR2 SVGAGI (reference sequence). The CDR3 is made up of 15 amino acids. Trimming removed 4 bases from V and 6 bases from J; junction bases left unmatched: 6. The CDR3 coding sequence is TGTGCCAGCAGTTTCCCGACTAGCGGGGCGGATACGCAGTATTTT. It encodes CASSFPTSGADTQYF.

The rearrangement links TRBV4-3 to TRBJ2-3; D is unresolved. CDR1 and CDR2 (germline): LGHNA, YSLEER. This CDR3 has 12 residues. Deletions cut 3 bases from V and 6 bases from J, with 7 bases between. CDR3 in amino acids: CASSHQRDTQYF. The CDR3 DNA sequence: TGCGCCAGCAGCCATCAGAGGGATACGCAGTATTTT.

This clonotype was counted between two and nine times. The chain combines TRBV11-2 with TRBJ2-2; D might be TRBD2 (6 bases). This CDR3 region has 14 residues. From germline, CDR1 is SGHAT and CDR2 FQNNGV. V lost 2 bases and J 9 bases, leaving 13 bases between the germline ends. The CDR3 DNA is TGTGCCAGCAGCTTATCGGGCGGGGCGCGGGAGCTGTTTTTT. Translated: CASSLSGGARELFF.

The chain joins TRBV4-1 to TRBJ2-2; 13 positions match TRBD2. The germline V gene encodes CDR1 MGHRA and CDR2 YSYEKL. The V gene end was trimmed by 6 bases and the J gene end by 7 bases; junction bases not matched to a gene: 8. The length of the CDR3 is 16 residues. The CDR3 loop reads CASSRLAGGRGGELFF. The CDR3 DNA sequence: TGCGCCAGCAGTCGACTAGCGGGGGGCCGCGGCGGGGAGCTGTTTTTT.

This chain uses TRBV4-3 with TRBJ2-1, with D unclear. CDR3 length: 16 amino acids. Trimming pared 0 bases from V and 4 bases from J, leaving 13 bases between. CDR1 is LGHNA and CDR2 is YSLEER in the germline V gene. In DNA, the CDR3 is TGCGCCAGCAGCCAAGAGAACAGCCATCTTTACAATGAGCAGTTCTTC. This translates into CASSQENSHLYNEQFF.

The chain uses TRBV6-2 or TRBV6-3 and TRBJ2-1; tentatively, D is TRBD1 or TRBD2 (5 bases each). Germline CDR1 and CDR2: MNHEY and SVGEGT. The length of the CDR3 is 14 residues. Trimming removed 0 bases at V and 16 bases at J, with 19 bases between. CDR3 sequence reads: CASSYSSRGRMDFF. CDR3 coding DNA: TGTGCCAGCAGTTACTCGTCGAGGGGCCGAATGGACTTCTTC.

Only a few counts were recorded for this clonotype. V and J are TRBV29-1 and TRBJ1-1; 9 bases agree with TRBD1. Unmatched junction bases numbered 18, after V lost 4 bases and J lost 0 bases. Germline-derived CDR1 and CDR2 are SQVTM and ANQGSEA. The CDR3 runs 19 residues. The CDR3 spells CSVVIGQGRLRGMNTEAFF. The DNA for the CDR3 is TGCAGCGTTGTTATCGGACAGGGGCGGCTAAGGGGCATGAACACTGAAGCTTTCTTT.